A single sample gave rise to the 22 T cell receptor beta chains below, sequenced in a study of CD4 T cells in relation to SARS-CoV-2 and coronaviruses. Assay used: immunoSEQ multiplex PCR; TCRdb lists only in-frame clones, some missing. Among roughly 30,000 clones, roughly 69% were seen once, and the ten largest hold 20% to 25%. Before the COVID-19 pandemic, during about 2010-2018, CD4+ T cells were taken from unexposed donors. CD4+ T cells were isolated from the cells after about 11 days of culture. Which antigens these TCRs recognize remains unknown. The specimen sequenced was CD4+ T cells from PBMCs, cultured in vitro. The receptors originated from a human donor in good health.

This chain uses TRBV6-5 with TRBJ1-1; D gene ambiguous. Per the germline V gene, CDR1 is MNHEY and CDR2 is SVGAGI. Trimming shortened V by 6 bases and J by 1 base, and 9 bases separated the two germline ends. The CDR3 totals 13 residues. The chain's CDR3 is CASRGRWNTEAFF. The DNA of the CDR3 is TGTGCCAGCAGAGGTAGATGGAACACTGAAGCTTTCTTT.

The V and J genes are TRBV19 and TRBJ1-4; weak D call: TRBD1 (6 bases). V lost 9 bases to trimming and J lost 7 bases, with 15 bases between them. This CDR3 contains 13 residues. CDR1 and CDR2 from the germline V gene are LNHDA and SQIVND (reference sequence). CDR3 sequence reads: CASKQGGGEKLFF. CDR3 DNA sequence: TGTGCCAGCAAACAGGGCGGGGGTGAAAAACTGTTTTTT.

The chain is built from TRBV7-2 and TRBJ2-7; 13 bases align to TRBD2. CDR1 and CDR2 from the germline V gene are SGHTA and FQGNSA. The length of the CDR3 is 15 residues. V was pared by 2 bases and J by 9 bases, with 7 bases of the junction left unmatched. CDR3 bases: TGTGCCAGCAGCTTACTCGGACTAGCGGGAGAATGGCAGTACTTC. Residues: CASSLLGLAGEWQYF.

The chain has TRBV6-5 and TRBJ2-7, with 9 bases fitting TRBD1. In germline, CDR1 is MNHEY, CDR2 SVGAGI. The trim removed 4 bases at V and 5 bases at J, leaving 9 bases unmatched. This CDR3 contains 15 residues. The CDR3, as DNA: TGTGCCAGCAGTTCTCCGGGACAGGGAACCCACGAGCAGTACTTC. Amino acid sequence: CASSSPGQGTHEQYF.

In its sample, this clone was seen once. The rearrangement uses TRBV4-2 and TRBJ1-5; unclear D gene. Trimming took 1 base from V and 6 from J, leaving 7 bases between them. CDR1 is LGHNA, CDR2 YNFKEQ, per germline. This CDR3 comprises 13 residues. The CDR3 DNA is TGTGCCAGCAGCCAAGCATCATTTCAGCCCCAGCATTTT. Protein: CASSQASFQPQHF.

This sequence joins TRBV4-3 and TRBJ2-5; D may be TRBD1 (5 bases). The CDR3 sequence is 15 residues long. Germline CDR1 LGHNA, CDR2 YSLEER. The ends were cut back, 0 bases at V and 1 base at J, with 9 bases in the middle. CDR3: CASSQDRTGQETQYF. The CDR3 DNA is TGCGCCAGCAGCCAAGATCGAACAGGCCAAGAGACCCAGTACTTC.

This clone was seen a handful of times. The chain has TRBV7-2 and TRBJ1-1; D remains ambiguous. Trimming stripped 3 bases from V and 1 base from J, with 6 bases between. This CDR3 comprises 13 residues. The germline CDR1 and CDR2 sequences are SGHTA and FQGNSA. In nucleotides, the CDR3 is TGTGCCAGCAGCTTGTCCCAGAACACTGAAGCTTTCTTT. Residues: CASSLSQNTEAFF.

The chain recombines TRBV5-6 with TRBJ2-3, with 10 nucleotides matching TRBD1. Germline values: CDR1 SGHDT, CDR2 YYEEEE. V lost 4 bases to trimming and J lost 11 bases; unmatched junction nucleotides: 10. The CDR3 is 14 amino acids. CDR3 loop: CASSLYGTGDLQYF. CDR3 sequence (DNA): TGTGCCAGCAGCCTTTACGGGACAGGGGACCTGCAGTATTTT.

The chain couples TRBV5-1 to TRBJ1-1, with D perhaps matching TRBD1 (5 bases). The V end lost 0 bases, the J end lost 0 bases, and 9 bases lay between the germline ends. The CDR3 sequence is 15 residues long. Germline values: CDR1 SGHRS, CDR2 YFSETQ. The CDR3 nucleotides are TGCGCCAGCAGCTTGGCCGGGGACTTGAACACTGAAGCTTTCTTT. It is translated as CASSLAGDLNTEAFF.

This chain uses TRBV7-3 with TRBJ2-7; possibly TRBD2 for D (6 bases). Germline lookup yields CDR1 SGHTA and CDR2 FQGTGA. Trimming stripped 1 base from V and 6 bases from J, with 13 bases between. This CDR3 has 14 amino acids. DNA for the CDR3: TGTGCCAGCAGCTTAAATCCGGGAGTGAGCGAGCAGTACTTC. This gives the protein CASSLNPGVSEQYF. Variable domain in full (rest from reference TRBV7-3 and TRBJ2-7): GAGVSQTPSNKVTEKGKYVELRCDPISGHTALYWYRQSLGQGPEFLIYFQGTGAADDSGLPNDRFFAVRPEGSVSTLKIQRTERGDSAVYLCASSLNPGVSEQYFGPGTRLTVT.

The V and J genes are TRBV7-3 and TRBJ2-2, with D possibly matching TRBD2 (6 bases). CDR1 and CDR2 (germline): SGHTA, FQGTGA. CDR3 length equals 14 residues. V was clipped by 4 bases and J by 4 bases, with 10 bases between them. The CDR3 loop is CASSSIAVTGELFF. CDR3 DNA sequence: TGTGCCAGCAGCTCGATAGCGGTCACCGGGGAGCTGTTTTTT.

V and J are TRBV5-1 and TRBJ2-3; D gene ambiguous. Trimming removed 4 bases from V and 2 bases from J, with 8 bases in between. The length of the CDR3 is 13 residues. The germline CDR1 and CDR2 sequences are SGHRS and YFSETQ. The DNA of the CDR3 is TGCGCCAGCAGCCCAGATAACACAGATACGCAGTATTTT. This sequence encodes CASSPDNTDTQYF.

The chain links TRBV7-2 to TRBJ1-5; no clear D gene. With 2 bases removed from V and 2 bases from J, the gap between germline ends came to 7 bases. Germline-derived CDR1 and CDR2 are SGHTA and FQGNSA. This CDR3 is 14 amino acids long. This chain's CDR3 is CASSLIQGNQPQHF. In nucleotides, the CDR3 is TGTGCCAGCAGCTTAATCCAGGGCAATCAGCCCCAGCATTTT.

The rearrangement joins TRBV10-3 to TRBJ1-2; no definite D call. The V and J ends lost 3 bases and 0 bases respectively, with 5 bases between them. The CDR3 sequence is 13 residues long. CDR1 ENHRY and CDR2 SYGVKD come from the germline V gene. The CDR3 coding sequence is TGTGCCATCAGTGAAACAACTAACTATGGCTACACCTTC. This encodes CAISETTNYGYTF.

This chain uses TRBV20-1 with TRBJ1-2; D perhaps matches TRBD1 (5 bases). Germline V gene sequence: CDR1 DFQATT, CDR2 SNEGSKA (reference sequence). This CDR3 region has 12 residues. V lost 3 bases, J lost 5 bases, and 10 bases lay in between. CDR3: CSASAGLYGYTF. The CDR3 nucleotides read TGCAGTGCTAGTGCGGGACTTTATGGCTACACCTTC.

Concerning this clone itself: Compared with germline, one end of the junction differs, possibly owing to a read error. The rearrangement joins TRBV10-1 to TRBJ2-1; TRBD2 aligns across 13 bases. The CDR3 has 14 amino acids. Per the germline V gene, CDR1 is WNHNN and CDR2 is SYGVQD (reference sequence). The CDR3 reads CASSVGTSGAPQVF. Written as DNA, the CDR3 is TGCGCCAGCAGTGTCGGGACTAGCGGGGCCCCGCAAGTCTTC.

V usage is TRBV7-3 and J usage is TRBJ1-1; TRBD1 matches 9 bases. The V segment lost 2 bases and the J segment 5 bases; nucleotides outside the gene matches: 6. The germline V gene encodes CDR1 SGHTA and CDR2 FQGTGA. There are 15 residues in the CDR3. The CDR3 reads CASSLSPDRGTEAFF. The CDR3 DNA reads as TGTGCCAGCAGCTTATCACCCGACAGGGGGACTGAAGCTTTCTTT.

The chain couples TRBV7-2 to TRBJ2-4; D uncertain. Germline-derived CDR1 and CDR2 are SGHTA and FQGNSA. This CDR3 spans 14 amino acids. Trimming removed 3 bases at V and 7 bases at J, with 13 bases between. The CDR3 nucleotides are TGTGCCAGCAGCTTGCCGGCGCCCGGGAACATTCAGTACTTC. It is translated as CASSLPAPGNIQYF.

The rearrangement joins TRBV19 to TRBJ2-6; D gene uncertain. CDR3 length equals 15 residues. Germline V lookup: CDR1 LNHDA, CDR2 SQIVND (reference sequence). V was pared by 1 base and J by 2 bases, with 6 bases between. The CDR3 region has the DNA TGTGCCAGTAGTATAGTTACGACTGGGGCCAACGTCCTGACTTTC. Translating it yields CASSIVTTGANVLTF.

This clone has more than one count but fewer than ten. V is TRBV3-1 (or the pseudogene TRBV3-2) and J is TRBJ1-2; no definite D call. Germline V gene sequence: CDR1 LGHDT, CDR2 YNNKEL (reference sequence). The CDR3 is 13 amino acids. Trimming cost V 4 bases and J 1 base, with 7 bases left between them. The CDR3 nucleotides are TGTGCCAGCAGCCCGACCCTTAACTATGGCTACACCTTC. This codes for CASSPTLNYGYTF.

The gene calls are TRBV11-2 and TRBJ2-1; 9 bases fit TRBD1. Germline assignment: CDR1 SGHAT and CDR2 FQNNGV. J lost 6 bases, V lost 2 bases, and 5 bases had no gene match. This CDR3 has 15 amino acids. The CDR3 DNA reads TGTGCCAGCAGCTTAACCGGGACAGGGATCAATGAGCAGTTCTTC. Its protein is CASSLTGTGINEQFF.

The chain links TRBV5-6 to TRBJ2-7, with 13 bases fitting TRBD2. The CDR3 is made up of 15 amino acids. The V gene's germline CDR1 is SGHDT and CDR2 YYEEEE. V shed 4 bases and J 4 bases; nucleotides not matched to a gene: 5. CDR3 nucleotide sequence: TGTGCCAGCAGCCGCTGGACTAGCGGGGGTTACGAGCAGTACTTC. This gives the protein CASSRWTSGGYEQYF.